A single sample is the source of the 10 T cell receptor beta chains below, sequenced in a study of blood T cell repertoires in COVID-19. Measured with immunoSEQ multiplex PCR; TCRdb has only the in-frame clones, and not every one. The sample carries 200,000 to 250,000 clones, roughly 85% recorded once. Source material: peripheral blood. The receptors originated from a man between 45 and 60 years old who had recovered from COVID-19.

This clone was observed a single time. This chain uses TRBV24-1 with TRBJ2-7, with D perhaps matching TRBD1 (5 bases). Trimming took 4 bases from V and 1 from J, leaving 13 bases between them. This CDR3 spans 15 amino acids. Germline CDR1 and CDR2: KGHDR and SFDVKD. CDR3 sequence (DNA): TGTGCCACCAGTGACCCCAGGGTCTCATCCTACGAGCAGTACTTC. Translation: CATSDPRVSSYEQYF.

The V and J genes are TRBV7-8 and TRBJ1-2; no reliable D call. The CDR3 is made up of 14 amino acids. CDR1 SGHVS and CDR2 FQNEAQ come from the germline V gene. V lost 5 bases to trimming and J lost 4 bases, with 14 bases between them. The CDR3 spells CASSQWSETYGYTF. The CDR3 DNA sequence: TGTGCCAGCAGCCAGTGGTCAGAAACCTATGGCTACACCTTC.

This chain joins TRBV19 and TRBJ2-7, with D possibly matching TRBD2 (5 bases). The germline V gene encodes CDR1 LNHDA and CDR2 SQIVND (reference sequence). Trimming pared 2 bases from V and 5 bases from J, leaving 13 bases between. The CDR3 runs to 14 residues. The CDR3 nucleotides read TGTGCCAGTAGTATACCCCAGAGGGTGGACGAGCAGTACTTC. This encodes CASSIPQRVDEQYF.

V gene TRBV5-1 combines with J gene TRBJ2-5; TRBD1 is a possible D gene (6 bases). V lost 1 base, J lost 4 bases, and 23 bases lay in between. Germline lookup yields CDR1 SGHRS and CDR2 YFSETQ. CDR3 length: 18 residues. This chain's CDR3 is CASSLNYQGTTARETQYF. In DNA form, the CDR3 reads TGCGCCAGCAGCTTGAATTATCAGGGGACCACTGCCCGAGAGACCCAGTACTTC.

The chain uses TRBV5-1 and TRBJ1-2, with D possibly TRBD1 on 6 matching bases. The CDR3 consists of 16 residues. V was cut by 0 bases and J by 3 bases, with 15 bases left in between. Germline V gene data show CDR1 as SGHRS and CDR2 as YFSETQ. The CDR3 nucleotides are TGCGCCAGCAGCTTGGTGGCAGGGGTCGGCGACTATGGCTACACCTTC. Translating gives CASSLVAGVGDYGYTF.

The V and J genes are TRBV15 and TRBJ2-5, with a weak D call TRBD2 (8 bases). The CDR3 loop spans 16 amino acids. CDR1 and CDR2 (germline): LNHNV, YYDKDF (reference sequence). The V gene lost 0 bases and the J gene lost 5 bases, with 16 bases spanning the gap. CDR3 coding DNA: TGTGCCACCAGCAGAGATGGGATAGCGGGACAGGAGACCCAGTACTTC. It yields the protein CATSRDGIAGQETQYF.

This clone was seen once. V gene TRBV27 combines with J gene TRBJ1-5; perhaps TRBD1 as D (6 bases). V lost 3 bases and J 0 bases, leaving 15 bases between the germline ends. The germline V gene has CDR1 MNHEY and CDR2 SMNVEV (reference sequence). The CDR3 is made up of 17 amino acids. The CDR3 bases are TGTGCCAGCAGTTTGTTCGGGACACTCAATAGCAATCAGCCCCAGCATTTT. Translating it yields CASSLFGTLNSNQPQHF.

CDR3 in DNA: TGTGCCAGCAGCAGGGGGCTAGCGGGACCTTCCTACAATGAGCAGTTCTTC. It yields the protein CASSRGLAGPSYNEQFF. This chain joins TRBV2 and TRBJ2-1, with D possibly TRBD2 on 9 matching bases. CDR1 and CDR2 (germline): SNHLY, FYNNEI. CDR3 length equals 17 residues. Trimming removed 6 bases from V and 1 base from J, with 19 bases in between.

The CDR3 region is CASSFPGSYNEQFF. The CDR3 DNA follows: TGTGCCAGCAGTTTTCCAGGGTCCTACAATGAGCAGTTCTTC. This sequence joins TRBV28 and TRBJ2-1; a weak D match, TRBD1 (5 bases). CDR3 length: 14 residues. The V end was cut by 3 bases, the J end by 1 base, with 7 bases between. Germline-derived CDR1 and CDR2 are MDHEN and SYDVKM. Full variable domain (outside the CDR3, taken from reference TRBV28 and TRBJ2-1): DVKVTQSSRYLVKRTGEKVFLECVQDMDHENMFWYRQDPGLGLRLIYFSYDVKMKEKGDIPEGYSVSREKKERFSLILESASTNQTSMYLCASSFPGSYNEQFFGPGTRLTVL.

This clone appeared many times. The chain recombines TRBV7-2 with TRBJ2-1, with TRBD2 identical over 9 bases. The germline V gene has CDR1 SGHTA and CDR2 FQGNSA. With 2 bases clipped from V and 12 bases from J, the junction kept 11 bases outside the gene matches. This CDR3 comprises 15 residues. The CDR3: CASSLSGTSFLGQFF. The CDR3 DNA reads TGTGCCAGCAGCTTAAGCGGGACTAGCTTTCTGGGGCAGTTCTTC.